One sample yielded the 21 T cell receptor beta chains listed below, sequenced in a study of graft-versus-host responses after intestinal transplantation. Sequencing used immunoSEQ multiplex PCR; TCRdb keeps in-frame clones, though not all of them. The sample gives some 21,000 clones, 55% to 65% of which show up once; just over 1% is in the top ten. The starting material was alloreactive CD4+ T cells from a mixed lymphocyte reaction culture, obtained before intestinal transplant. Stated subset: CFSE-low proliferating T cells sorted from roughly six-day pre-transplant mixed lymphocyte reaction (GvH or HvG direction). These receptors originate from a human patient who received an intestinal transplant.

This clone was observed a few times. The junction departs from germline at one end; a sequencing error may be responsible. Written as DNA, the CDR3 is TGTGCCTGGAGTCCTAGCTCTCAAGGGACCCAGTACTTC. Translating it yields CAWSPSSQGTQYF. V usage is TRBV30 and J usage is TRBJ2-5; TRBD2 is a possible D gene (5 bases). Germline assignment: CDR1 GTSNPN and CDR2 SVGIG (reference sequence). This CDR3 has 13 amino acids.

This CDR3 is CASSLDGVLREQYF. The CDR3, as DNA: TGTGCCAGCAGCTTGGACGGGGTATTGAGGGAGCAGTACTTC. The chain has TRBV7-2 and TRBJ2-7, with a possible D match to TRBD2 (5 bases). Germline assignment: CDR1 SGHTA and CDR2 FQGNSA. There are 14 residues in the CDR3. The V end lost 3 bases, the J end lost 7 bases, and 16 bases lay between the germline ends.

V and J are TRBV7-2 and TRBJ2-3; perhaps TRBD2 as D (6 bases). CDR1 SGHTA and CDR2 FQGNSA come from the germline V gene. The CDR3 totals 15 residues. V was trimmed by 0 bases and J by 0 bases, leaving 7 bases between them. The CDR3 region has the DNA TGTGCCAGCAGCTTAGCGGGGGGAAGCACAGATACGCAGTATTTT. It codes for CASSLAGGSTDTQYF.

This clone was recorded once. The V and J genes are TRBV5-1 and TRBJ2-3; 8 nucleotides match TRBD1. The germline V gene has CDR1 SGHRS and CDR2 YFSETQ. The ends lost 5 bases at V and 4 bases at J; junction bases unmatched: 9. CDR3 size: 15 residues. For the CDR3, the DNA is TGCGCCAGCAGTTCCGGGACAGGTCGCCCAGATACGCAGTATTTT. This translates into CASSSGTGRPDTQYF.

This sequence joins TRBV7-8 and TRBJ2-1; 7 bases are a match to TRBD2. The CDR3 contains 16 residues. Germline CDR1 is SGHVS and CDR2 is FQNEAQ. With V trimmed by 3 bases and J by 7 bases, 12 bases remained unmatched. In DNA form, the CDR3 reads TGTGCCAGCAGCTTTGGGGGACTACTCTCGGGGAATGAGCAGTTCTTC. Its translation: CASSFGGLLSGNEQFF.

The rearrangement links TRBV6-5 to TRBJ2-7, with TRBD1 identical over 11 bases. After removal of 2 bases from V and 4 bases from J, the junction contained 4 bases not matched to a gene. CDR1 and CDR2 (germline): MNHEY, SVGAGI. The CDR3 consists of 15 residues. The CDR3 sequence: CASSYQDRGPYEQYF. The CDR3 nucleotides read TGTGCCAGCAGTTACCAGGACAGGGGGCCATACGAGCAGTACTTC.

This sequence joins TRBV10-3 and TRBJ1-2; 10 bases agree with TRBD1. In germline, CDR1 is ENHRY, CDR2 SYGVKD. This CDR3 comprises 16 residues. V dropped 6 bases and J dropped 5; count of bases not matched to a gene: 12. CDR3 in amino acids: CAISDPGTGVGYGYTF. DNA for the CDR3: TGTGCCATCAGCGACCCGGGGACAGGGGTAGGGTATGGCTACACCTTC.

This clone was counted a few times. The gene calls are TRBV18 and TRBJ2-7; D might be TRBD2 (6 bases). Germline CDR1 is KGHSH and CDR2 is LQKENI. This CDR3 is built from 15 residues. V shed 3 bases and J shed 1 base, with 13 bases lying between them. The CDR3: CASSPLMGGSYEQYF. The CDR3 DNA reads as TGTGCCAGCTCACCTCTCATGGGAGGATCCTACGAGCAGTACTTC.

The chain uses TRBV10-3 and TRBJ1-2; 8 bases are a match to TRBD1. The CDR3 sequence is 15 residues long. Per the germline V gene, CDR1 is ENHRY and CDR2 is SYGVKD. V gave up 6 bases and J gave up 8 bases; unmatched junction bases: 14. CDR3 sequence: CAISRTGQGRWGYTF. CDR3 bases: TGTGCCATCAGCCGGACCGGACAGGGCCGGTGGGGCTACACCTTC.

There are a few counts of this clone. The CDR3: CAWRQGYNSPLHF. For the CDR3, the DNA is TGTGCCTGGAGACAGGGCTATAATTCACCCCTCCACTTT. The rearrangement links TRBV30 to TRBJ1-6, with D possibly TRBD1 on 6 matching bases. Germline CDR1 GTSNPN, CDR2 SVGIG (reference sequence). V lost 3 bases, J lost 3 bases, and 6 bases lay in between. The CDR3 consists of 13 residues.

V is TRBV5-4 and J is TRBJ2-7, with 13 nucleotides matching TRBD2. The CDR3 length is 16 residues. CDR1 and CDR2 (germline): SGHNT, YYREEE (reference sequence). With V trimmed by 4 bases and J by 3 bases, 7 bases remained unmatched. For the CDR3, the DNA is TGTGCCAGCAGCCCTGGACTAGCGGGGGACTACTACGAGCAGTACTTC. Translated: CASSPGLAGDYYEQYF.

This CDR3 reads CASSKEGFSNQPQHF. CDR3 sequence (DNA): TGCGCCAGCAGCAAGGAGGGATTTAGCAATCAGCCCCAGCATTTT. The rearrangement joins TRBV5-1 to TRBJ1-5; D gene uncertain. With 4 bases removed from V and 0 bases from J, the gap between germline ends came to 11 bases. The CDR3 extends over 15 amino acids. The germline gives CDR1 SGHRS, CDR2 YFSETQ.

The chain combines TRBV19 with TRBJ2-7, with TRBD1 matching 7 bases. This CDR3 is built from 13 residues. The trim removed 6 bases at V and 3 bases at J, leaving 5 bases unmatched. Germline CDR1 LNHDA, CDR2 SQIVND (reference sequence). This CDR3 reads CASSDRVFYEQYF. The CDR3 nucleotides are TGTGCCAGTAGCGACAGGGTTTTCTACGAGCAGTACTTC.

The CDR3 bases are TGTGCCAGCAGTTCCTCGGTCGTTCGAAATGAGCAGTTCTTC. This translates into CASSSSVVRNEQFF. The chain joins TRBV28 to TRBJ2-1, with unresolved D. The CDR3 runs 14 residues. V lost 4 bases, J lost 7 bases, and 14 bases lay in between. Per germline, CDR1 MDHEN and CDR2 SYDVKM.

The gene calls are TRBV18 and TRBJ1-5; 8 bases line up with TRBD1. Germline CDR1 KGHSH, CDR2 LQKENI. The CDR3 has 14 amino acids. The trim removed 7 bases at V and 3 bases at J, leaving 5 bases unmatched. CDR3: CASWTGQDNQPQHF. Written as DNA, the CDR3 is TGTGCCAGCTGGACGGGACAGGACAATCAGCCCCAGCATTTT.

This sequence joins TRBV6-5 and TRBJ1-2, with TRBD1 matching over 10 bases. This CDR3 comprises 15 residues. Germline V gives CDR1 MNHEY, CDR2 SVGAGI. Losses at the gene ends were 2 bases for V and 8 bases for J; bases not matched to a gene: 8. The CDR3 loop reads CASSYGRGTGDGYTF. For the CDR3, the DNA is TGTGCCAGCAGTTACGGGAGGGGGACAGGGGACGGCTACACCTTC.

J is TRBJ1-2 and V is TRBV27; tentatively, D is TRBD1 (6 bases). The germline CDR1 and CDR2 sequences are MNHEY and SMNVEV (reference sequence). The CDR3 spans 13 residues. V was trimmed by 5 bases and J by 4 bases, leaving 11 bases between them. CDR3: CASSPLGAYGYTF. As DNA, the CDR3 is TGTGCCAGCAGTCCGCTGGGGGCCTATGGCTACACCTTC.

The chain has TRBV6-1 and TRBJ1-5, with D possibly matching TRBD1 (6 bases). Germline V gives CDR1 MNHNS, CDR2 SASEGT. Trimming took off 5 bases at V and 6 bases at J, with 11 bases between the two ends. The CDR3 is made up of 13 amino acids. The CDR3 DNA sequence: TGTGCCAGCAGTCACAGGGTTACTCAGCCCCAGCATTTT. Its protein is CASSHRVTQPQHF.

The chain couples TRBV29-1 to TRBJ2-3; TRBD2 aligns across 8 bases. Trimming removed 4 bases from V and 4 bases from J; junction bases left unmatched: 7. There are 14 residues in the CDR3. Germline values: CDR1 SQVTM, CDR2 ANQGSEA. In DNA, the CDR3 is TGCAGCGTTGCCAGGACTAGCTTCGCAGATACGCAGTATTTT. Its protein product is CSVARTSFADTQYF.

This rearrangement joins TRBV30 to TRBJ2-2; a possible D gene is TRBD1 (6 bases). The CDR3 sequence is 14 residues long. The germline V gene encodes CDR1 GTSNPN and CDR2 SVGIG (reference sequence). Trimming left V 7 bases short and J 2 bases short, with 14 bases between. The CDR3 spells CASGGQANTGELFF. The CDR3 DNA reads TGTGCCTCTGGGGGACAAGCTAACACCGGGGAGCTGTTTTTT.

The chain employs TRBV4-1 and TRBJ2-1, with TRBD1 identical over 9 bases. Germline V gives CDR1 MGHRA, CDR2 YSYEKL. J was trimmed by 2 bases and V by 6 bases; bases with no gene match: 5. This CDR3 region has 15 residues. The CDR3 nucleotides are TGCGCCAGCAGAACAGGGGGCTCCCCCTACAATGAGCAGTTCTTC. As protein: CASRTGGSPYNEQFF.